Presented here are 27 T cell receptor beta chains from one specimen sequenced in a study of post-analysis software for immune sequencing data. Overall study results and limits: Patients carried a few TRBV segments more frequently than controls did, and TRBV5-6, TRBV5-1 and TRBV20-1 were among them.

The TCR beta cDNA libraries carried unique molecular identifiers. TCRdb fed the PCR reads into MiXCR, producing one record per CDR3 protein. The table shows some 690,000 distinct CDR3 sequences, with roughly three fifths occurring only once. These receptors have no known antigen. The material sequenced was blood. The source is a girl aged 2 to 10 with multiple sclerosis.

The rearrangement links TRBV5-1 to TRBJ2-7; 10 positions agree with TRBD2. Germline values: CDR1 SGHRS, CDR2 YFSETQ. The CDR3 extends over 15 amino acids. The V gene end was trimmed by 1 base and the J gene end by 2 bases; junction bases not matched to a gene: 3. CDR3 sequence reads: CASSLTSGTTYEQYF. The DNA of the CDR3 is TGCGCCAGCAGCTTGACTAGCGGGACAACCTACGAGCAGTACTTC.

This clonotype has just one count. This chain links TRBV5-6 with TRBJ2-3, with D uncertain. The V gene lost 4 bases and the J gene lost 3 bases, with 21 bases spanning the gap. This CDR3 region has 17 residues. From germline, CDR1 is SGHDT and CDR2 YYEEEE. The CDR3 loop reads CASSPRPQSPNTDTQYF. Written as DNA, the CDR3 is TGTGCCAGCAGCCCCCGCCCACAGTCACCAAATACAGATACGCAGTATTTT.

Only a few counts were recorded for this clonotype. The chain links TRBV6-6 to TRBJ2-3, with no clear D. The CDR3 has 15 amino acids. The germline V gene has CDR1 MNHNY and CDR2 SVGAGI (reference sequence). V was clipped by 2 bases and J by 0 bases, with 9 bases between them. The CDR3 DNA reads TGTGCCAGCAGTTACCACCAGACTAGCACAGATACGCAGTATTTT. This gives the protein CASSYHQTSTDTQYF.

This clonotype was picked up a small number of times. The DNA for the CDR3 is TGTGCCACCGGGGACAGGGGTATATACGAGCAGTACTTC. Translated: CATGDRGIYEQYF. The gene calls are TRBV10-3 and TRBJ2-7, with 10 positions matching TRBD1. The CDR3 extends over 13 amino acids. J was trimmed by 4 bases and V by 10 bases; bases with no gene match: 7. Germline lookup yields CDR1 ENHRY and CDR2 SYGVKD.

The chain employs TRBV7-9 and TRBJ2-7; a possible D gene is TRBD2 (5 bases). Trimming stripped 3 bases from V and 2 bases from J, with 11 bases between. CDR3 size: 14 residues. Germline values: CDR1 SEHNR, CDR2 FQNEAQ (reference sequence). As DNA, the CDR3 is TGTGCCAGCAGCTTGAAGGGAGTCACCTACGAGCAGTACTTC. It yields the protein CASSLKGVTYEQYF.

The rearrangement uses TRBV12-3 or TRBV12-4 and TRBJ1-5; 7 positions match TRBD1. The CDR3 contains 12 residues. V was pared by 7 bases and J by 11 bases, with 8 bases of the junction left unmatched. The CDR3 sequence: CASKTGNSAQHF. The DNA for the CDR3 is TGTGCCAGCAAGACAGGGAACTCTGCCCAGCATTTT.

The rearrangement uses TRBV12-3 or TRBV12-4 and TRBJ2-3; D possibly corresponds to TRBD2 (5 bases). The CDR3 is 15 residues long. The V end lost 6 bases, the J end lost 2 bases, and 15 bases lay between the germline ends. The chain's CDR3 is CASSYASGLTDTQYF. In nucleotides, the CDR3 is TGTGCCAGCAGCTACGCAAGCGGTCTCACAGATACGCAGTATTTT.

The chain employs TRBV10-3 and TRBJ2-7, with TRBD2 as a possible D gene (5 bases). The germline CDR1 and CDR2 sequences are ENHRY and SYGVKD. V was shortened by 5 bases and J by 7 bases, with 12 bases between the two germline ends. The CDR3 has 12 amino acids. The CDR3 region has the DNA TGTGCCATCAGTCAAAGCGGAGGAGAGCAGTACTTC. Translation: CAISQSGGEQYF.

This chain uses TRBV27 with TRBJ2-5; D gene unclear. The DNA end is more similar to TRBJ2-7, so the J call may be wrong. Germline V lookup: CDR1 MNHEY, CDR2 SMNVEV (reference sequence). The length of the CDR3 is 16 residues. The CDR3 sequence is CASSLNALTLSGEQYF. DNA for the CDR3: TGTGCCAGCAGTTTAAATGCCTTAACTTTATCGGGCGAGCAGTACTTC.

This clonotype was counted only a few times. The chain uses TRBV12-3 or TRBV12-4 and TRBJ2-1; D gene unclear. The CDR3 has 14 residues. The V end lost 2 bases, the J end lost 7 bases, and 12 bases lay between the germline ends. The CDR3 DNA reads as TGTGCCAGCAGTTTATTATCGGGTCTGAATGAGCAGTTCTTC. The encoded protein is CASSLLSGLNEQFF.

The rearrangement joins TRBV6-5 to TRBJ1-4; D is ambiguous. Looked up from germline, CDR1 is MNHEY and CDR2 is SVGAGI. The CDR3 consists of 15 residues. V lost 9 bases and J 5 bases, leaving 19 bases between the germline ends. The CDR3 sequence is CASRGGEGQNEKLFF. The CDR3 DNA reads as TGTGCCAGTCGAGGCGGGGAAGGGCAGAATGAAAAACTGTTTTTT.

This clonotype was counted between two and nine times. The chain has TRBV5-1 and TRBJ1-2; D ambiguous. The length of the CDR3 is 12 residues. The V end was cut by 5 bases, the J end by 5 bases, with 10 bases between. Per germline, CDR1 SGHRS and CDR2 YFSETQ. CDR3 nucleotide sequence: TGCGCCAGCAGTCCCGACCAATATGGCTACACCTTC. Its protein is CASSPDQYGYTF.

The V call is TRBV3-1, the J call TRBJ2-3; no clear D. The CDR3 sequence is 13 residues long. V was pared by 0 bases and J by 6 bases, with 7 bases between. Germline lookup yields CDR1 LGHDT and CDR2 YNNKEL (reference sequence). The CDR3 loop reads CASSQDPEDTQYF. Here the CDR3 DNA reads TGTGCCAGCAGCCAAGATCCCGAGGATACGCAGTATTTT.

This clonotype was counted a few times. The chain links TRBV10-1 to TRBJ2-3, with D unresolved. CDR3 size: 15 residues. CDR1 WNHNN and CDR2 SYGVQD come from the germline V gene (reference sequence). Deletions cut 2 bases from V and 1 base from J, with 10 bases between. In nucleotides, the CDR3 is TGCGCCAGCAGTGAGAACGACGGAGGCACAGATACGCAGTATTTT. Translating it yields CASSENDGGTDTQYF.

The table lists this clonotype with a few counts. V gene TRBV12-5 combines with J gene TRBJ2-3; D possibly uses TRBD1 or TRBD2 (7 bases each). CDR1 and CDR2 from the germline V gene are LGHNT and FRNRAP. V gave up 3 bases and J gave up 4 bases, with 14 bases separating them. The CDR3 consists of 15 residues. The CDR3 spells CASGFDREGADTQYF. CDR3 DNA sequence: TGTGCTAGTGGTTTCGACAGGGAGGGGGCAGATACGCAGTATTTT.

The count of this clonotype is one. This CDR3 reads CASSLVPETYEQYF. As DNA, the CDR3 is TGTGCCAGCAGCTTAGTCCCCGAAACCTACGAGCAGTACTTC. The chain links TRBV7-9 to TRBJ2-7; D not certain. The V gene's germline CDR1 is SEHNR and CDR2 FQNEAQ (reference sequence). The CDR3 consists of 14 residues. Between the trimmed V and J ends, which lost 1 base and 2 bases, there was a span of 9 bases.

There are a few counts of this clonotype. The rearrangement joins TRBV2 to TRBJ2-1; 11 bases line up with TRBD2. The CDR3 contains 14 residues. V shed 7 bases and J 8 bases; nucleotides not matched to a gene: 7. Germline V gene sequence: CDR1 SNHLY, CDR2 FYNNEI. The DNA for the CDR3 is TGTGCCAGCATCGGGCTAGCGGGGGGCGATGAGCAGTTCTTC. Protein sequence: CASIGLAGGDEQFF.

V and J are TRBV3-1 and TRBJ2-3; TRBD1 matches at 8 bases. The germline gives CDR1 LGHDT, CDR2 YNNKEL (reference sequence). V was pared by 4 bases and J by 2 bases, with 8 bases of the junction left unmatched. The CDR3 extends over 16 amino acids. The CDR3 is CASSPTDRVLTDTQYF. The CDR3 DNA follows: TGTGCCAGCAGCCCAACGGACAGGGTCCTCACAGATACGCAGTATTTT.

The chain joins TRBV12-3 or TRBV12-4 to TRBJ2-5; D unresolved. V dropped 3 bases and J dropped 1 base, with 12 bases sitting between them. The CDR3 covers 15 residues. CDR3 protein: CASSLNLLAQETQYF. In nucleotides, the CDR3 is TGTGCCAGCAGTTTGAATCTTCTCGCCCAAGAGACCCAGTACTTC.

The V and J genes are TRBV6-5 and TRBJ2-5; 13 bases match TRBD2. Germline values: CDR1 MNHEY, CDR2 SVGAGI. With V trimmed by 4 bases and J by 2 bases, 10 bases remained unmatched. The CDR3 has 18 residues. The CDR3 spells CASSFSPPGLAGQETQYF. The CDR3 DNA reads TGTGCCAGCAGTTTCTCGCCGCCGGGACTAGCGGGACAAGAGACCCAGTACTTC.

V and J are TRBV7-2 and TRBJ2-4; 7 bases fit TRBD2. Germline V gives CDR1 SGHTA, CDR2 FQGNSA. The CDR3 totals 16 residues. Unmatched junction bases numbered 5, after V lost 3 bases and J lost 0 bases. Here the CDR3 DNA reads TGTGCCAGCAGCTTCCAGGGCGGGGGAGCCAAAAACATTCAGTACTTC. Encoded protein: CASSFQGGGAKNIQYF. The entire variable domain, with the rest obtained from reference TRBV7-2 and TRBJ2-4, is as follows: GAGVSQSPSNKVTEKGKDVELRCDPISGHTALYWYRQSLGQGLEFLIYFQGNSAPDKSGLPSDRFSAERTGGSVSTLTIQRTQQEDSAVYLCASSFQGGGAKNIQYFGAGTRLSVL.

The chain joins TRBV5-1 to TRBJ2-7, with TRBD1 identical over 8 bases. The CDR3 sequence is 14 residues long. Germline V gene data show CDR1 as SGHRS and CDR2 as YFSETQ. V shed 3 bases, J shed 6 bases, and the junction held 8 bases outside the gene matches. CDR3 nucleotides: TGCGCCAGCAGCTCTGGACAGGGCGGGGTCGAGCAGTACTTC. This gives the protein CASSSGQGGVEQYF. Full variable domain (missing parts from reference TRBV5-1 and TRBJ2-7): KAGVTQTPRYLIKTRGQQVTLSCSPISGHRSVSWYQQTPGQGLQFLFEYFSETQRNKGNFPGRFSGRQFSNSRSEMNVSTLELGDSALYLCASSSGQGGVEQYFGPGTRLTVT.

The J gene is TRBJ2-7, the V gene TRBV29-1, with D unresolved. The CDR3 sequence is 12 residues long. Trimming stripped 4 bases from V and 1 base from J, with 8 bases between. In germline, CDR1 is SQVTM, CDR2 ANQGSEA. In DNA, the CDR3 is TGCAGCGTTGTGGCGGATTCCTACGAGCAGTACTTC. Translated: CSVVADSYEQYF.

The chain links TRBV24-1 to TRBJ2-1; D uncertain. CDR1 is KGHDR and CDR2 is SFDVKD in the germline V gene. CDR3 length equals 15 residues. Trimming stripped 2 bases from V and 7 bases from J, with 14 bases between. This chain's CDR3 is CATSDSETLGNEQFF. CDR3 sequence (DNA): TGTGCCACCAGTGATTCGGAGACCCTGGGTAATGAGCAGTTCTTC.

This clonotype was detected once. For the CDR3, the DNA is TGCGCCAGCAGCCCCCCCCCGGGAGAAAAGTACTTC. Protein sequence: CASSPPPGEKYF. The V call is TRBV4-1, the J call TRBJ2-7; tentative D call: TRBD2 (6 bases). This CDR3 comprises 12 residues. Germline V CDR1 and CDR2: MGHRA, YSYEKL. V was cut by 4 bases and J by 11 bases, with 15 bases left in between.

The chain employs TRBV7-9 and TRBJ2-3; no reliable D call. Germline CDR1 SEHNR, CDR2 FQNEAQ (reference sequence). Trimming cost V 5 bases and J 0 bases, with 12 bases left between them. The CDR3 runs 15 residues. CDR3 residues: CASSVESGSTDTQYF. The CDR3 DNA follows: TGTGCCAGCAGCGTTGAATCCGGGAGCACAGATACGCAGTATTTT.

This clonotype was seen a few times. This sequence joins TRBV6-2 or TRBV6-3 and TRBJ1-2; D is ambiguous. Germline assignment: CDR1 MNHEY and CDR2 SVGEGT. CDR3 length: 13 residues. The V and J ends lost 2 bases and 4 bases respectively, with 8 bases between them. CDR3 region: CASSYEGVYGYTF. The CDR3 DNA is TGTGCCAGCAGTTACGAGGGAGTCTATGGCTACACCTTC.